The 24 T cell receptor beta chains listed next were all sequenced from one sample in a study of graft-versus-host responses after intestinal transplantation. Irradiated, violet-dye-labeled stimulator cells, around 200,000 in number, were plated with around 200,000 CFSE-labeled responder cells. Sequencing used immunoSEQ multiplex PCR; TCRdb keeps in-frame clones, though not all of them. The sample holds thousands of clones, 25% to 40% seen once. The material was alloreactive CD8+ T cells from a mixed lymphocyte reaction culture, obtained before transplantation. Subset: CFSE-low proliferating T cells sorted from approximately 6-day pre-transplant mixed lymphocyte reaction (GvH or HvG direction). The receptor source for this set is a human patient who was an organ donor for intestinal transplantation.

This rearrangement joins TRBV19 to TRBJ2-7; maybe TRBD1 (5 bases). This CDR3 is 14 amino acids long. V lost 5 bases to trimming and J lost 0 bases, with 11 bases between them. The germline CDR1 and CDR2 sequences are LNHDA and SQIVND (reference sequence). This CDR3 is CASSFGQGSYEQYF. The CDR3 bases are TGTGCCAGTAGTTTCGGCCAGGGCTCCTACGAGCAGTACTTC.

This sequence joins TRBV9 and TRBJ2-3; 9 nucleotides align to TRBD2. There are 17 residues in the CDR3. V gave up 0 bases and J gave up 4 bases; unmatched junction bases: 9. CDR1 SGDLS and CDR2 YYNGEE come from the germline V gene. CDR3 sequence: CASSVAPRGREADTQYF. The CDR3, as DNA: TGTGCCAGCAGCGTAGCCCCTCGCGGGAGGGAAGCAGATACGCAGTATTTT.

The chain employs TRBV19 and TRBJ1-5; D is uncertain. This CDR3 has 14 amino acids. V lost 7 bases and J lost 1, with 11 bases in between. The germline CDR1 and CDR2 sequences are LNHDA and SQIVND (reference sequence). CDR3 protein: CASKPLGSNQPQHF. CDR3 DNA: TGTGCCAGTAAGCCCCTCGGGAGCAATCAGCCCCAGCATTTT. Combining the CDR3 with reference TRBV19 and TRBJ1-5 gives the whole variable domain DGGITQSPKYLFRKEGQNVTLSCEQNLNHDAMYWYRQDPGQGLRLIYYSQIVNDFQKGDIAEGYSVSREKKESFPLTVTSAQKNPTAFYLCASKPLGSNQPQHFGDGTRLSIL.

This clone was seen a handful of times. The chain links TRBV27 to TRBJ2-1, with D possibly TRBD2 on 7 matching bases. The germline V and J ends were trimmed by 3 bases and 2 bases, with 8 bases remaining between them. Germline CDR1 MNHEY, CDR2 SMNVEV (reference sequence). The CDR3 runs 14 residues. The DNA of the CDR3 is TGTGCCAGCAGTTTGGGGGGGCCCTACAATGAGCAGTTCTTC. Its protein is CASSLGGPYNEQFF.

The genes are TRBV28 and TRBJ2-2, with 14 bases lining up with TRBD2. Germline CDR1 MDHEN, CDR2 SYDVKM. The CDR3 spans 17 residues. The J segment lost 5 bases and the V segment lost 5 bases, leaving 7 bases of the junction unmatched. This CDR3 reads CASSRLAGGLGTGELFF. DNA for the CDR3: TGTGCCAGCAGTCGACTAGCGGGAGGGTTAGGGACCGGGGAGCTGTTTTTT.

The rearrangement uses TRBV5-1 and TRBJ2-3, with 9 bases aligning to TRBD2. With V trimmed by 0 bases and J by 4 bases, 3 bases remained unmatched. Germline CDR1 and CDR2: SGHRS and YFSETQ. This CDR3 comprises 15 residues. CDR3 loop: CASSLGLAVADTQYF. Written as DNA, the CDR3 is TGCGCCAGCAGCTTGGGACTAGCGGTCGCAGATACGCAGTATTTT.

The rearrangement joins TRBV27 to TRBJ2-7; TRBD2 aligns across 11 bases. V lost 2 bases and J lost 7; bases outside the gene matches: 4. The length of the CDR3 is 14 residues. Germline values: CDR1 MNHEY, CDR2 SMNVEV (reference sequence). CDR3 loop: CASSLVAGGREQYF. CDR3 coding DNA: TGTGCCAGCAGTTTAGTAGCGGGAGGGCGGGAGCAGTACTTC.

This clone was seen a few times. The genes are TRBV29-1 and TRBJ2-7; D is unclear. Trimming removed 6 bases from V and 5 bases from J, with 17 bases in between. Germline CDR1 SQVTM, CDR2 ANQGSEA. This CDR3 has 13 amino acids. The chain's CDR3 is CSVAPGASHEQYF. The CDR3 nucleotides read TGCAGCGTAGCGCCCGGAGCATCCCACGAGCAGTACTTC.

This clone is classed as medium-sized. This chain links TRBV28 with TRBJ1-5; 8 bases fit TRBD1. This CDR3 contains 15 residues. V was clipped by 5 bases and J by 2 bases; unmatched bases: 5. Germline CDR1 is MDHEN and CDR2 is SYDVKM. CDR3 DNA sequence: TGTGCCAGCAGTCTGACAGGGGTGGGCAATCAGCCCCAGCATTTT. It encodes CASSLTGVGNQPQHF.

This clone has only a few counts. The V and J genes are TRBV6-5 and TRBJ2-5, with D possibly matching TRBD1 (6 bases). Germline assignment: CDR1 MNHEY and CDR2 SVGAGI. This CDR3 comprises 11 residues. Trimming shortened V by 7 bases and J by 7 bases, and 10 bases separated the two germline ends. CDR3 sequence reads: CASTQGGTQYF. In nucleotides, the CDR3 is TGTGCCAGCACCCAAGGGGGGACCCAGTACTTC.

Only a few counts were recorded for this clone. For the CDR3, the DNA is TGCGCCAGCAGCCAAGACTCGGGGACAGGGAATGAAAAACTGTTTTTT. It codes for CASSQDSGTGNEKLFF. The chain employs TRBV4-1 and TRBJ1-4; TRBD1 matches 9 bases. The CDR3 covers 16 residues. V lost 0 bases to trimming and J lost 5 bases; unmatched junction nucleotides: 4. Germline V gene sequence: CDR1 MGHRA, CDR2 YSYEKL.

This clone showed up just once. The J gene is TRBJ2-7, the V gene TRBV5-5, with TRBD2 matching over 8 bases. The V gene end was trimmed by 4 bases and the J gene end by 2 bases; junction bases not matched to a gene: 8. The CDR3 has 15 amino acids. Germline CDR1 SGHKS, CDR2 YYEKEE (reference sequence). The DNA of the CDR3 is TGTGCCAGCAGCCAAGAGGTCGGGGGGGCCTACGAGCAGTACTTC. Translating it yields CASSQEVGGAYEQYF.

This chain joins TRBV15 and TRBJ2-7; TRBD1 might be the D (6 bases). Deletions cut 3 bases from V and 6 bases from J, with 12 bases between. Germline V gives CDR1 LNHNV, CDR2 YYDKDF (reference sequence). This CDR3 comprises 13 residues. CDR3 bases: TGTGCCACCAGCAGGGGCAGGGGCGGCGAGCAGTACTTC. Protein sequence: CATSRGRGGEQYF. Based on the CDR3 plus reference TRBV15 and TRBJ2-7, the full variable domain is DAMVIQNPRYQVTQFGKPVTLSCSQTLNHNVMYWYQQKSSQAPKLLFHYYDKDFNNEADTPDNFQSRRPNTSFCFLDIRSPGLGDTAMYLCATSRGRGGEQYFGPGTRLTVT.

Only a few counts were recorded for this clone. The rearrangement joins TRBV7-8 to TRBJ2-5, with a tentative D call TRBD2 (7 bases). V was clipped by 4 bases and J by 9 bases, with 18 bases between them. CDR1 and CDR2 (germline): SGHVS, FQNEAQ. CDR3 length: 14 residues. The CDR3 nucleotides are TGTGCCAGCAGCTCCACGGGGGGCCAATGGTCCCAGTACTTC. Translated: CASSSTGGQWSQYF.

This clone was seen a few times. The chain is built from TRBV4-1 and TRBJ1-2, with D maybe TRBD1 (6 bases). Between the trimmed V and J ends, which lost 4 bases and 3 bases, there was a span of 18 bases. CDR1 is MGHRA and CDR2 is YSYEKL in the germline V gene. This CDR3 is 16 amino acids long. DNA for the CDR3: TGCGCCAGCAGCCTCAACCCACAGGGACCCCACTATGGCTACACCTTC. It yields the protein CASSLNPQGPHYGYTF.

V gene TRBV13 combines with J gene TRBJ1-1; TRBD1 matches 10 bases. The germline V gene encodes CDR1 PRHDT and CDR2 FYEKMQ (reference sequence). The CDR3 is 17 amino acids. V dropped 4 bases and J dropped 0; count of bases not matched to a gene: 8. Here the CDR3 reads CASSSRDRGKVNTEAFF. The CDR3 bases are TGTGCCAGCAGCTCCCGGGACAGGGGAAAGGTGAACACTGAAGCTTTCTTT.

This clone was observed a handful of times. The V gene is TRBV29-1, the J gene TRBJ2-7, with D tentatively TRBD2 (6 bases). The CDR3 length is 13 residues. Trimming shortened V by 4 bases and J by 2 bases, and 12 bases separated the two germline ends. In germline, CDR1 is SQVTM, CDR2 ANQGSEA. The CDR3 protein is CSVAGGGTYEQYF. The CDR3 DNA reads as TGCAGCGTTGCCGGTGGCGGGACCTACGAGCAGTACTTC.

CDR3 nucleotides: TGTGCCAGCAGCGTAGCCCCGGGTCCCTACGAGCAGTACTTC. Its translation: CASSVAPGPYEQYF. The J gene is TRBJ2-7, the V gene TRBV9; no clear D. There are 14 residues in the CDR3. Germline values: CDR1 SGDLS, CDR2 YYNGEE. With 0 bases removed from V and 2 bases from J, the gap between germline ends came to 9 bases.

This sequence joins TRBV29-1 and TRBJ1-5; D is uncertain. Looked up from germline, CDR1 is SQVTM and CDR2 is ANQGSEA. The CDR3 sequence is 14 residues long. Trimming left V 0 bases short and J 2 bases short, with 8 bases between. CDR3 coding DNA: TGCAGCGTTGAAGATCCCCCTTGCAATCAGCCCCAGCATTTT. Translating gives CSVEDPPCNQPQHF. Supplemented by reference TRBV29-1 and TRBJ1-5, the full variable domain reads SAVISQKPSRDICQRGTSLTIQCQVDSQVTMMFWYRQQPGQSLTLIATANQGSEATYESGFVIDKFPISRPNLTFSTLTVSNMSPEDSSIYLCSVEDPPCNQPQHFGDGTRLSIL.

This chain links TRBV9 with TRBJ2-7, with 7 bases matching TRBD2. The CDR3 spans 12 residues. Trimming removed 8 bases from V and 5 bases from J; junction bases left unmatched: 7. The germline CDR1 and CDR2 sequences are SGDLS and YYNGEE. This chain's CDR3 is CARGTKADEQYF. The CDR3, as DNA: TGTGCCAGGGGGACTAAGGCCGACGAGCAGTACTTC. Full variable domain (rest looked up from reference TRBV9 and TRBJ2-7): DSGVTQTPKHLITATGQRVTLRCSPRSGDLSVYWYQQSLDQGLQFLIQYYNGEERAKGNILERFSAQQFPDLHSELNLSSLELGDSALYFCARGTKADEQYFGPGTRLTVT.

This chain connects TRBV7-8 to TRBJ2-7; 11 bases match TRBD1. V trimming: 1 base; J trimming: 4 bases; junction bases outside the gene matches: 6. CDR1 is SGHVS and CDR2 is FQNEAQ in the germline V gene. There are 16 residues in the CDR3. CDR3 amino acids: CASSLVGTGGLYEQYF. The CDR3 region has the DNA TGTGCCAGCAGCTTAGTGGGGACAGGGGGGTTGTACGAGCAGTACTTC.

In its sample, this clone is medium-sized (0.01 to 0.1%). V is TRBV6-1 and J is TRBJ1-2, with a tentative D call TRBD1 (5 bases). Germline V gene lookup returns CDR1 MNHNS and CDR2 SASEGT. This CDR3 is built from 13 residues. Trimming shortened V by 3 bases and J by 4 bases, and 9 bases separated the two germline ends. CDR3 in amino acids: CASSDYDSYGYTF. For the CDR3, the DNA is TGTGCCAGCAGTGACTACGACAGCTATGGCTACACCTTC.

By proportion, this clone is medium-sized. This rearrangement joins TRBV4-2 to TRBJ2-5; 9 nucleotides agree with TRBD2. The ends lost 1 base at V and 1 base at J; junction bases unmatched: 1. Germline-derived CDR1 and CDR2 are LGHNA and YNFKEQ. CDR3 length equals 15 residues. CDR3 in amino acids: CASSQAAGGQETQYF. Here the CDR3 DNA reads TGTGCCAGCAGCCAAGCAGCGGGGGGCCAAGAGACCCAGTACTTC.

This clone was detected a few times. The CDR3 nucleotides read TGTGCCAGCAGCTCATTCGCAGGGGGACAGTTCTTC. Residues: CASSSFAGGQFF. J is TRBJ2-1 and V is TRBV7-3; TRBD1 aligns across 7 bases. V was clipped by 4 bases and J by 13 bases; unmatched bases: 7. The CDR3 loop spans 12 amino acids. The germline V gene has CDR1 SGHTA and CDR2 FQGTGA. Combining the CDR3 with reference TRBV7-3 and TRBJ2-1 gives the whole variable domain GAGVSQTPSNKVTEKGKYVELRCDPISGHTALYWYRQSLGQGPEFLIYFQGTGAADDSGLPNDRFFAVRPEGSVSTLKIQRTERGDSAVYLCASSSFAGGQFFGPGTRLTVL.